This T cell receptor beta chain was identified during a study of blood T cell repertoires in COVID-19. Clones were read by immunoSEQ multiplex PCR, and TCRdb kept only the in-frame ones, dropping some. Counted here are some 150,000 clones, roughly nine tenths occurring once; the ten biggest clones make up around 0.55%. The CDR3 contains 13 residues. Germline V lookup: CDR1 SGHDT, CDR2 YYEEEE. V gave up 6 bases and J gave up 9 bases, with 16 bases separating them. Sequenced sample: peripheral blood. This chain connects TRBV5-6 to TRBJ2-1, with D tentatively TRBD2 (7 bases). The sequence came from a man in his fifties with acute or convalescent COVID-19. The CDR3 DNA sequence: TGTGCCAGCACCGCCCGGGGAGGGGGTGAGCAGTTCTTC. Its protein product is CASTARGGGEQFF.